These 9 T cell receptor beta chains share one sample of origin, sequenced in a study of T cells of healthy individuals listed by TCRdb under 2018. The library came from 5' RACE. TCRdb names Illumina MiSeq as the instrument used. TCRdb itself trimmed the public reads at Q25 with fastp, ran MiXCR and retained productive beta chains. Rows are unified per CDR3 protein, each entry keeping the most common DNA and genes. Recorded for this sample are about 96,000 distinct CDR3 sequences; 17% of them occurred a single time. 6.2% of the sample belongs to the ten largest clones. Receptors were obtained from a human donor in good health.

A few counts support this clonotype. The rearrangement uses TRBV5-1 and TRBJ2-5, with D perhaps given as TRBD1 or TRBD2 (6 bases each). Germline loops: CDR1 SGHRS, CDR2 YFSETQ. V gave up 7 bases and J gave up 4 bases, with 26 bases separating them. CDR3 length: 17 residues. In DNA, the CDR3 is TGCGCCAGCTATCGGGGCCCGGGAGAGGGGGAAAGAGAGACCCAGTACTTC. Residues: CASYRGPGEGERETQYF.

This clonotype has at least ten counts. CDR3 bases: TGTGCCAGCAGCTTTCCGCCTCGGGGGGACACAGATACGCAGTATTTT. Its protein product is CASSFPPRGDTDTQYF. The genes are TRBV7-2 and TRBJ2-3; TRBD2 matches 7 bases. There are 16 residues in the CDR3. The ends lost 3 bases at V and 2 bases at J; junction bases unmatched: 8. Germline V gene data show CDR1 as SGHTA and CDR2 as FQGNSA.

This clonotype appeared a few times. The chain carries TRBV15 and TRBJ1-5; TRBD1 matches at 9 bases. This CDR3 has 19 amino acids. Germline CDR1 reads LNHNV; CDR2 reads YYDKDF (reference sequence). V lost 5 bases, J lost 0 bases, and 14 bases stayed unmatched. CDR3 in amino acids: CATSPQGAGAFDSNQPQHF. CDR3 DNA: TGTGCCACCAGCCCACAGGGGGCGGGGGCTTTTGATAGCAATCAGCCCCAGCATTTT. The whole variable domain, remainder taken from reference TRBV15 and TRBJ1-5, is DAMVIQNPRYQVTQFGKPVTLSCSQTLNHNVMYWYQQKSSQAPKLLFHYYDKDFNNEADTPDNFQSRRPNTSFCFLDIRSPGLGDTAMYLCATSPQGAGAFDSNQPQHFGDGTRLSIL.

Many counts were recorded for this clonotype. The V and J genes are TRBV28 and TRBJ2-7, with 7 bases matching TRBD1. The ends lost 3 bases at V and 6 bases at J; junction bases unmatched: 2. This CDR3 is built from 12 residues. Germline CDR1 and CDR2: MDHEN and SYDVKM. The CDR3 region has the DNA TGTGCCAGCAGTTTGGACAGGACCGAGCAGTACTTC. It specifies CASSLDRTEQYF.

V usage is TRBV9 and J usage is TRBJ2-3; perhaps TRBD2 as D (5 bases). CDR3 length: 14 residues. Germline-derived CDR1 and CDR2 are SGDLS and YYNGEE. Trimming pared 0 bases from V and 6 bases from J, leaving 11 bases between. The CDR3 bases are TGTGCCAGCAGCGTAGACCCGCGGGCCGATACGCAGTATTTT. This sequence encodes CASSVDPRADTQYF. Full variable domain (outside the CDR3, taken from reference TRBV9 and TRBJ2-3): DSGVTQTPKHLITATGQRVTLRCSPRSGDLSVYWYQQSLDQGLQFLIQYYNGEERAKGNILERFSAQQFPDLHSELNLSSLELGDSALYFCASSVDPRADTQYFGPGTRLTVL.

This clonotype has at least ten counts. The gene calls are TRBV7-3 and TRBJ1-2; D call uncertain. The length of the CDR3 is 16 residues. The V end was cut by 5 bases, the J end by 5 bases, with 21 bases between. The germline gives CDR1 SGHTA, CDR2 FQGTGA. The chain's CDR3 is CASSRRLELRCYGYTF. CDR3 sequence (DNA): TGTGCCAGCAGCCGCAGATTGGAATTACGGTGTTATGGCTACACCTTC.

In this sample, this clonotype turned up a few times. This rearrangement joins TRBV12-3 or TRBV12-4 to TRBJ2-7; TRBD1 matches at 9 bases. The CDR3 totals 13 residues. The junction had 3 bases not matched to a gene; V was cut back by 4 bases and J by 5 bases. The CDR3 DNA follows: TGTGCCAGCAGTTGGGACAGGGTCCACGAGCAGTACTTC. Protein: CASSWDRVHEQYF.

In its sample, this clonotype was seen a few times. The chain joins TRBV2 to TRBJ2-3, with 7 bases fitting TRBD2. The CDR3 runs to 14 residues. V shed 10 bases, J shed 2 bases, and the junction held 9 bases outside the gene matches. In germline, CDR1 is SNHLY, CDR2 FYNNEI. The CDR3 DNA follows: TGTGCCACTGGGGAGGGCCGATCCACAGATACGCAGTATTTT. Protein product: CATGEGRSTDTQYF.

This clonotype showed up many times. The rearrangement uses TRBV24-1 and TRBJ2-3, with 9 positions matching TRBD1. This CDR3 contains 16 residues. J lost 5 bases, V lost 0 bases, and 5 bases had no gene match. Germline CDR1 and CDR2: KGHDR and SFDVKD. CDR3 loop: CATSDLRTGAGDTQYF. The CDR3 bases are TGTGCCACCAGTGATTTGCGGACAGGGGCTGGAGATACGCAGTATTTT.